One and the same sample provided the 20 T cell receptor beta chains below, sequenced in a study of neoadjuvant anti-PD-1 for oral cavity cancer. Time point here: after neoadjuvant nivolumab, at surgical resection. Here immunoSEQ multiplex PCR was the method, and the copy in TCRdb shows in-frame clones only, minus some. Of 35,000 to 40,000 clones in the sample, more than 35% are singletons; the top ten hold more than 15%. This specimen was tumor tissue, taken after nivolumab (anti-PD-1) treatment. The source is a person aged 35 to 85 with oral cavity squamous cell carcinoma.

This clone was observed a few times. The J gene is TRBJ1-4, the V gene TRBV25-1; D uncertain. V was pared by 1 base and J by 5 bases, with 8 bases between. The V gene's germline CDR1 is MGHDK and CDR2 SYGVNS. The CDR3 totals 14 residues. The CDR3 is CASSEFGNNEKLFF. CDR3 in DNA: TGTGCCAGCAGTGAATTCGGCAACAATGAAAAACTGTTTTTT.

This clone was counted only a few times. This chain uses TRBV28 with TRBJ1-1; D gene ambiguous. The V end was cut by 3 bases, the J end by 5 bases, with 10 bases between. The CDR3 consists of 13 residues. Germline values: CDR1 MDHEN, CDR2 SYDVKM. The DNA for the CDR3 is TGTGCCAGCAGTTTCGAGGGAGGAACTGAAGCTTTCTTT. Encoded protein: CASSFEGGTEAFF.

The J gene is TRBJ1-4, the V gene TRBV7-9; TRBD1 might be the D (5 bases). The CDR3 is 14 amino acids. Germline V gives CDR1 SEHNR, CDR2 FQNEAQ (reference sequence). The V end lost 5 bases, the J end lost 8 bases, and 15 bases lay between the germline ends. The CDR3: CASSQGRPQEKLFF. CDR3 bases: TGTGCCAGCAGCCAGGGACGGCCCCAGGAAAAACTGTTTTTT.

The chain uses TRBV28 and TRBJ2-7; 10 positions agree with TRBD2. The trim removed 4 bases at V and 7 bases at J, leaving 13 bases unmatched. The germline gives CDR1 MDHEN, CDR2 SYDVKM. The CDR3 covers 16 residues. DNA of the CDR3: TGTGCCAGCAGTTCGGCCCTTAGCGGGAGGACGATAGAGCAGTACTTC. It translates to CASSSALSGRTIEQYF.

This clone appeared once. The V gene is TRBV11-1, the J gene TRBJ2-7; TRBD2 might be the D (5 bases). Trimming took 10 bases from V and 6 from J, leaving 22 bases between them. Germline CDR1 is SGHAT and CDR2 is FQDESV (reference sequence). The CDR3 consists of 14 residues. The CDR3 is CATQRRENSGEQYF. The CDR3 nucleotides read TGTGCCACCCAGCGTCGGGAAAATAGTGGCGAGCAGTACTTC.

This clone was recorded a few times. The chain combines TRBV30 with TRBJ1-1, with D hard to call. The CDR3 covers 13 residues. Per the germline V gene, CDR1 is GTSNPN and CDR2 is SVGIG (reference sequence). V shed 0 bases and J shed 1 base, with 6 bases lying between them. In DNA, the CDR3 is TGTGCCTGGAGTGTACAACAGAACACTGAAGCTTTCTTT. This codes for CAWSVQQNTEAFF. Complete variable domain (other parts from reference TRBV30 and TRBJ1-1): SQTIHQWPATLVQPVGSPLSLECTVEGTSNPNLYWYRQAAGRGLQLLFYSVGIGQISSEVPQNLSASRPQDRQFILSSKKLLLSDSGFYLCAWSVQQNTEAFFGQGTRLTVV.

This clone showed up just once. Here the CDR3 DNA reads TGTGCCAGCAGTTCCCTCGGCGGGAGGAACACCGGGGAGCTGTTTTTT. This sequence encodes CASSSLGGRNTGELFF. The chain is built from TRBV27 and TRBJ2-2; 7 bases agree with TRBD2. The CDR3 length is 16 residues. V was pared by 4 bases and J by 1 base, with 6 bases of the junction left unmatched. The germline gives CDR1 MNHEY, CDR2 SMNVEV (reference sequence).

The chain uses TRBV27 and TRBJ1-1; D remains unclear. Trimming pared 10 bases from V and 0 bases from J, leaving 21 bases between. The germline CDR1 and CDR2 sequences are MNHEY and SMNVEV (reference sequence). The CDR3 is 16 amino acids. The CDR3 region is CATATVAAYLNTEAFF. As DNA, the CDR3 is TGTGCCACAGCGACGGTCGCGGCCTATTTGAACACTGAAGCTTTCTTT.

The CDR3 nucleotides are TGTGCCAGCAGCGTAGGACAGGGGGCGATACGACCAACAACTAACTATGGCTACACCTTC. Amino acid sequence: CASSVGQGAIRPTTNYGYTF. The J gene is TRBJ1-2, the V gene TRBV9, with 10 bases fitting TRBD1. With V trimmed by 0 bases and J by 0 bases, 14 bases remained unmatched. The CDR3 sequence is 20 residues long. CDR1 is SGDLS, CDR2 YYNGEE, per germline.

The chain employs TRBV28 and TRBJ2-1; D tentatively reads TRBD1 or TRBD2 (6 bases each). The CDR3 totals 16 residues. The germline CDR1 and CDR2 sequences are MDHEN and SYDVKM. Trimming removed 6 bases from V and 1 base from J, with 16 bases in between. The CDR3 region is CASRRTRGASYNEQFF. The CDR3 DNA follows: TGTGCCAGCAGGCGGACGAGGGGGGCTTCCTACAATGAGCAGTTCTTC.

Only one count was recorded for this clone. The V gene is TRBV6-5, the J gene TRBJ1-1; D is possibly TRBD1 (5 bases). The CDR3 totals 15 residues. The V gene lost 0 bases and the J gene lost 1 base, with 9 bases spanning the gap. Germline V CDR1 and CDR2: MNHEY, SVGAGI. Here the CDR3 reads CASSYSYGGNTEAFF. In DNA form, the CDR3 reads TGTGCCAGCAGTTACTCCTATGGGGGGAACACTGAAGCTTTCTTT.

The gene calls are TRBV5-1 and TRBJ2-2; 8 nucleotides line up with TRBD1. Germline CDR1 SGHRS, CDR2 YFSETQ. The CDR3 is 18 amino acids. With 0 bases clipped from V and 0 bases from J, the junction kept 7 bases outside the gene matches. The CDR3 spells CASSLGQGPYTNTGELFF. DNA for the CDR3: TGCGCCAGCAGCTTGGGACAGGGGCCCTACACGAACACCGGGGAGCTGTTTTTT.

The rearrangement joins TRBV27 to TRBJ1-2, with D possibly TRBD1 on 5 matching bases. The CDR3 runs to 15 residues. The ends were cut back, 5 bases at V and 4 bases at J, with 17 bases in the middle. Germline CDR1 MNHEY, CDR2 SMNVEV (reference sequence). CDR3 DNA sequence: TGTGCCAGCAGTAGGGGAACCTTTCCTTTCTATGGCTACACCTTC. Protein sequence: CASSRGTFPFYGYTF.

The chain has TRBV11-2 and TRBJ2-3; D not resolved. The CDR3 loop spans 12 amino acids. Germline CDR1 SGHAT, CDR2 FQNNGV. V lost 10 bases, J lost 0 bases, and 8 bases lay in between. CDR3 in amino acids: CATSPSTDTQYF. The CDR3 DNA reads TGTGCCACCTCACCTAGCACAGATACGCAGTATTTT.

The J gene is TRBJ1-5, the V gene TRBV5-5; D is undetermined. The V gene's germline CDR1 is SGHKS and CDR2 YYEKEE (reference sequence). Trimming removed 4 bases from V and 2 bases from J, with 13 bases in between. The CDR3 is made up of 15 amino acids. The CDR3: CASSLDIYGNQPQHF. CDR3 in DNA: TGTGCCAGCAGCCTAGACATATATGGCAATCAGCCCCAGCATTTT.

In this sample, this clone turned up a few times. This chain connects TRBV11-2 to TRBJ2-2; a weak D match, TRBD1 (6 bases). Germline V gives CDR1 SGHAT, CDR2 FQNNGV. The CDR3 covers 16 residues. V was clipped by 4 bases and J by 5 bases, with 17 bases between them. DNA for the CDR3: TGTGCCAGCAGCTCAGGGGCCGCGAGGCCTACCGGGGAGCTGTTTTTT. Residues: CASSSGAARPTGELFF.

CDR3 nucleotide sequence: TGTGCCAGCAGCTTGAGCTCCTACGAGCAGTACTTC. Translated, it gives CASSLSSYEQYF. This rearrangement joins TRBV7-9 to TRBJ2-7; D uncertain. With 3 bases removed from V and 0 bases from J, the gap between germline ends came to 3 bases. The CDR3 is made up of 12 amino acids. Germline CDR1 SEHNR, CDR2 FQNEAQ (reference sequence). Variable domain in full (rest from reference TRBV7-9 and TRBJ2-7): DTGVSQNPRHKITKRGQNVTFRCDPISEHNRLYWYRQTLGQGPEFLTYFQNEAQLEKSRLLSDRFSAERPKGSFSTLEIQRTEQGDSAMYLCASSLSSYEQYFGPGTRLTVT.

The chain carries TRBV29-1 and TRBJ1-1; 8 nucleotides agree with TRBD1. J lost 3 bases, V lost 7 bases, and 7 bases had no gene match. CDR3 length equals 13 residues. CDR1 is SQVTM, CDR2 ANQGSEA, per germline. This CDR3 is CSGRGQGYTEAFF. The CDR3 bases are TGCAGCGGGAGAGGACAGGGATACACTGAAGCTTTCTTT.

The DNA of the CDR3 is TGTGCCAGCAGCGTAGGGACCTATACAGATACGCAGTATTTT. This translates into CASSVGTYTDTQYF. The genes are TRBV9 and TRBJ2-3, with D uncertain. This CDR3 has 14 residues. With 0 bases removed from V and 3 bases from J, the gap between germline ends came to 8 bases. The germline gives CDR1 SGDLS, CDR2 YYNGEE.

This clone was counted a few times. The V gene is TRBV7-9, the J gene TRBJ2-7; 7 bases map to TRBD2. V shed 5 bases, J shed 3 bases, and the junction held 10 bases outside the gene matches. This CDR3 region has 15 residues. The V gene's germline CDR1 is SEHNR and CDR2 FQNEAQ (reference sequence). The CDR3 nucleotides are TGTGCCAGCAGCCACCCGGCTAGCGGATACTACGAGCAGTACTTC. Translation: CASSHPASGYYEQYF.